A selection of T cell receptor beta chains follows, all from one sample in a study of T cell responses to AZD1222 COVID-19 vaccine. Profiled with immunoSEQ multiplex PCR; TCRdb holds only in-frame clones, not every one. This sample carries around 150,000 clones, approximately 94% of them seen once, and the ten largest clones take about 1.3%. This sample comprised peripheral blood, obtained on day 0 of AZD1222 vaccination. These receptors were taken from an adult in good health. The conserved cysteine and the conserved F or W are not part of the CDR3 here.

TRBJ1-4	TRBV14	ASSQVSGTGEKLF
TRBJ2-1	TRBV7-8	ASSLVRWGSNEQF
TRBJ1-3	TRBV2	ASSEPGQVANTIY
TRBJ2-1	TRBV4-3	ASSQYNANEQF
TRBJ2-1	TRBV4-3	ASSQWTGYNEQF
TRBJ2-3	TRBV5-1	ASSLSAASDTQY
TRBJ1-4	TRBV5-1	ASSPDRVEEKLF
TRBJ1-6	TRBV5-1	ASSLDAPVRSPLH
TRBJ1-4	TRBV3-1/TRBV3-2	ASSPRDSEKLF
TRBJ1-2	TRBV27	ASSADSFYGYT
TRBJ1-4	TRBV28	ATQWGGEEKLF
TRBJ1-2	TRBV6-5	ASSYKRDHSGYT
TRBJ1-1	TRBV5-6	ASSLGGDTEAF
TRBJ1-4	TRBV5-8	ASKREQKLF
TRBJ2-5	TRBV18	ASSPSRTTLAWETQY
TRBJ2-1	TRBV4-1	ASSQARENEQF
TRBJ1-5	TRBV3-1/TRBV3-2	ASSRPSRRVGQAFGACQPQH
TRBJ2-3	TRBV6-6	ASSFGLDAADTQY
TRBJ1-1	TRBV5-6	ASSLVPGGNTEAF
TRBJ2-5	TRBV27	ASSLTYRETQY
TRBJ2-1	TRBV7-9	ASSRLLTYNEQF
TRBJ1-4	TRBV4-1	ASGYPGTGNEKLF
TRBJ2-3	TRBV4-2	ASSQDLIVAGASDTQY
TRBJ2-6	TRBV2	ASSLTVSGANVLT
TRBJ1-2	TRBV18	ASSPQDNYGYT
TRBJ1-1	TRBV5-8	ASRRVREAF
TRBJ1-5	TRBV4-2	ASSLFGTPYQPQH
TRBJ1-6	TRBV5-5	ASSTRTGFYNSPLH
TRBJ2-1	TRBV4-1	ASSSTGTTYNEQF
TRBJ2-3	TRBV6-5	ASSYGRYGEQY
TRBJ1-5	TRBV5-1	ASSFAGLSNQPQH
TRBJ2-3	TRBV6-1	ASSERWADVQY
TRBJ1-2	TRBV28	ASRPFAEYGYT
TRBJ1-1	TRBV15	ATSRDLGQSTRWNTEAF
TRBJ2-3	TRBV4-2	ASSLREVSTDTQY
TRBJ1-5	TRBV7-8	ASSLGTGGGLNQPQH
TRBJ2-1	TRBV7-8	ASSLQLNEQF
TRBJ2-3	TRBV7-2	ASSLDAPSTDTQY
TRBJ1-2	TRBV5-1	ASSPGGRQANYGYT
TRBJ1-3	TRBV24-1	ATSDPATAGNTIY
TRBJ2-2	TRBV5-1	ASSAQFPGGTTGELF
TRBJ2-3	TRBV13	ASSSRTMIVPQY
TRBJ2-2	TRBV5-1	ASSPPSGSEKLF
TRBJ2-3	TRBV7-2	ASSGGGSTSPVTQY
TRBJ2-5	TRBV24-1	ATSDPGPLGVTQY
TRBJ1-3	TRBV10-1	ASTGGEGNTIY
TRBJ2-2	TRBV6-4	ASSDDNTGELF
TRBJ1-6	TRBV5-8	ASSLSQERRYSPLH
TRBJ1-4	TRBV19	ASRDNGPSTNEKLF
TRBJ1-2	TRBV5-8	ASSPLGEAPNT
TRBJ1-1	TRBV7-6	ASAPWGEGTEAF
TRBJ1-1	TRBV30	AWKRLGNTEAF